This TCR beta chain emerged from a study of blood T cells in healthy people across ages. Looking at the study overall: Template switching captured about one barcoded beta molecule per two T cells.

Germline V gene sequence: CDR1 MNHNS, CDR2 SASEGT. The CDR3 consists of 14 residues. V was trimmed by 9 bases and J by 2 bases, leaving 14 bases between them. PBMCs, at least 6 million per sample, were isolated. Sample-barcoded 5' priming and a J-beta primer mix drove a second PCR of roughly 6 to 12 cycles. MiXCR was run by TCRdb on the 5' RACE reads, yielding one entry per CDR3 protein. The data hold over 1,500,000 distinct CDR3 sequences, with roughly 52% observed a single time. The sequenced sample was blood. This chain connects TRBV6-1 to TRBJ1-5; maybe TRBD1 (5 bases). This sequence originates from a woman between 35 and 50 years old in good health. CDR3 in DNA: TGTGCCAGTGGGGGGGTCCAGGGCAATCAGCCCCAGCATTTT. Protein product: CASGGVQGNQPQHF.